This passage covers 27 T cell receptor beta chains from one sample sequenced in a study of blood T cell repertoires in COVID-19. The assay was immunoSEQ multiplex PCR, and TCRdb's table has in-frame clones only and misses some. The sample yields 100,000 to 150,000 clones, over 65% seen once. Sequencing used peripheral blood. These receptors were taken from a woman between 65 and 79 years old with acute or convalescent COVID-19.

V is TRBV3-1 (or the pseudogene TRBV3-2) and J is TRBJ2-3, with a weak D call TRBD2 (5 bases). The CDR3 is 18 residues long. The germline V gene encodes CDR1 LGHDT and CDR2 YNNKEL (reference sequence). The V end lost 0 bases, the J end lost 0 bases, and 16 bases lay between the germline ends. Here the CDR3 DNA reads TGTGCCAGCAGCCAAGAAGGACTGGAGACTATTAGCACAGATACGCAGTATTTT. Translated: CASSQEGLETISTDTQYF.

CDR3 sequence reads: CASSTGMNTGELFF. The DNA for the CDR3 is TGTGCCAGCAGTACAGGGATGAACACCGGGGAGCTGTTTTTT. The rearrangement links TRBV6-2 or TRBV6-3 to TRBJ2-2, with a weak D call TRBD1 (6 bases). The ends were cut back, 5 bases at V and 1 base at J, with 8 bases in the middle. Germline-derived CDR1 and CDR2 are MNHEY and SVGEGT. The CDR3 has 14 residues.

This chain links TRBV5-1 with TRBJ2-3; TRBD2 matches at 9 bases. The CDR3 extends over 16 amino acids. Germline CDR1 reads SGHRS; CDR2 reads YFSETQ. The ends lost 0 bases at V and 3 bases at J; junction bases unmatched: 5. The CDR3 loop is CASSLGLAGTTDTQYF. The CDR3 nucleotides read TGCGCCAGCAGCTTGGGGCTAGCGGGGACAACAGATACGCAGTATTTT.

This chain joins TRBV7-6 and TRBJ1-4, with no clear D. Germline values: CDR1 SGHVS, CDR2 FNYEAQ. The CDR3 totals 14 residues. With 1 base removed from V and 5 bases from J, the gap between germline ends came to 8 bases. The CDR3 region is CASSLGGQNEKLFF. The CDR3 DNA is TGTGCCAGCAGCTTAGGAGGGCAGAATGAAAAACTGTTTTTT.

This chain joins TRBV2 and TRBJ1-2, with D perhaps matching TRBD1 (5 bases). The germline CDR1 and CDR2 sequences are SNHLY and FYNNEI. With 7 bases removed from V and 6 bases from J, the gap between germline ends came to 9 bases. This CDR3 is 11 amino acids long. The CDR3 protein is CASTQGNGYTF. In DNA form, the CDR3 reads TGTGCCAGCACCCAGGGTAATGGCTACACCTTC.

J is TRBJ1-2 and V is TRBV29-1; 11 nucleotides match TRBD1. J lost 8 bases, V lost 7 bases, and 9 bases had no gene match. The germline V gene has CDR1 SQVTM and CDR2 ANQGSEA. The CDR3 totals 13 residues. The chain's CDR3 is CSAAPGQGVGYTF. CDR3 nucleotide sequence: TGCAGCGCCGCCCCGGGACAGGGGGTAGGCTACACCTTC.

The V and J genes are TRBV4-3 and TRBJ2-6, with D tentatively TRBD2 (5 bases). Germline loops: CDR1 LGHNA, CDR2 YSLEER. The ends were cut back, 1 base at V and 1 base at J, with 8 bases in the middle. The CDR3 covers 16 residues. CDR3 protein: CASSQGEGSGANVLTF. The CDR3 DNA reads as TGCGCCAGCAGCCAAGGTGAGGGTTCTGGGGCCAACGTCCTGACTTTC.

This clone was detected once. The chain combines TRBV7-2 with TRBJ2-1; D is unclear. Per germline, CDR1 SGHTA and CDR2 FQGNSA. CDR3 length equals 12 residues. The V end was cut by 2 bases, the J end by 6 bases, with 5 bases between. As DNA, the CDR3 is TGTGCCAGCAGCTTATTCGGCAATGAGCAGTTCTTC. Translation gives CASSLFGNEQFF.

The chain links TRBV5-4 to TRBJ1-3; D is unresolved. The germline V gene encodes CDR1 SGHNT and CDR2 YYREEE (reference sequence). The CDR3 has 15 residues. Trimming took 7 bases from V and 3 from J, leaving 17 bases between them. The CDR3 protein is CASANGRGLGNTIYF. The CDR3 bases are TGTGCCAGCGCCAACGGGAGAGGGCTTGGAAACACCATATATTTT.

The CDR3 DNA reads as TGCGCCAGCAGCCAAGAACAAGGGGGCAAAGGCACCTTC. Amino acids: CASSQEQGGKGTF. The chain couples TRBV4-3 to TRBJ1-2; 7 bases align to TRBD1. Germline lookup yields CDR1 LGHNA and CDR2 YSLEER. This CDR3 contains 13 residues. Losses at the gene ends were 0 bases for V and 13 bases for J; bases not matched to a gene: 8.

This clone appeared a few times. V and J are TRBV25-1 and TRBJ1-4, with D perhaps matching TRBD1 (6 bases). The ends were cut back, 2 bases at V and 2 bases at J, with 15 bases in the middle. Germline CDR1 is MGHDK and CDR2 is SYGVNS. The CDR3 is 17 amino acids. The CDR3: CASSEPPGGATNEKLFF. The CDR3 coding sequence is TGTGCCAGCAGTGAACCCCCGGGGGGGGCGACTAATGAAAAACTGTTTTTT.

The chain employs TRBV6-5 and TRBJ2-2; perhaps TRBD2 as D (6 bases). Germline CDR1 and CDR2: MNHEY and SVGAGI. V gave up 6 bases and J gave up 0 bases, with 8 bases separating them. The CDR3 length is 14 residues. CDR3: CASRRGANTGELFF. The CDR3 DNA reads as TGTGCCAGCAGGCGGGGAGCGAACACCGGGGAGCTGTTTTTT.

DNA for the CDR3: TGTGCCAGCAGCCGGACTAGCGGGGGCTTTGACGAGCAGTACTTC. It is translated as CASSRTSGGFDEQYF. This chain links TRBV3-1 (or the pseudogene TRBV3-2) with TRBJ2-7, with 13 bases identical to TRBD2. V shed 4 bases and J 5 bases; nucleotides not matched to a gene: 5. Germline CDR1 and CDR2: LGHDT and YNNKEL (reference sequence). The CDR3 has 15 residues.

The chain combines TRBV18 with TRBJ1-4; 8 nucleotides line up with TRBD1. Germline values: CDR1 KGHSH, CDR2 LQKENI. CDR3 size: 15 residues. V lost 2 bases and J lost 7; bases outside the gene matches: 6. CDR3 nucleotides: TGTGCCAGCTCACCAACAGGGGGTAATGGTGAAAAACTGTTTTTT. Translated: CASSPTGGNGEKLFF.

CDR3 in amino acids: CASSPKEGSEAFF. DNA of the CDR3: TGTGCCAGCTCCCCTAAGGAGGGCTCTGAAGCTTTCTTT. The chain couples TRBV18 to TRBJ1-1; no clear D. The CDR3 loop spans 13 amino acids. Per germline, CDR1 KGHSH and CDR2 LQKENI. V gave up 6 bases and J gave up 6 bases, with 14 bases separating them. Full variable domain (missing parts from reference TRBV18 and TRBJ1-1): NAGVMQNPRHLVRRRGQEARLRCSPMKGHSHVYWYRQLPEEGLKFMVYLQKENIIDESGMPKERFSAEFPKEGPSILRIQQVVRGDSAAYFCASSPKEGSEAFFGQGTRLTVV.

This chain links TRBV5-1 with TRBJ2-7; D is possibly TRBD1 (6 bases). Germline loops: CDR1 SGHRS, CDR2 YFSETQ. The CDR3 is made up of 16 amino acids. V was cut by 3 bases and J by 5 bases, with 21 bases left in between. For the CDR3, the DNA is TGCGCCAGCAGCTCCGCCCCGACAGGCCCCCAGCACGAGCAGTACTTC. It translates to CASSSAPTGPQHEQYF.

The rearrangement joins TRBV13 to TRBJ1-4; possibly TRBD1 for D (6 bases). The ends were cut back, 7 bases at V and 5 bases at J, with 14 bases in the middle. CDR3 length: 14 amino acids. CDR1 and CDR2 from the germline V gene are PRHDT and FYEKMQ (reference sequence). CDR3 nucleotides: TGTGCCAGCAACCGACAGGCTACAAATGAAAAACTGTTTTTT. It is translated as CASNRQATNEKLFF.

The chain carries TRBV12-3 or TRBV12-4 and TRBJ2-7; D might be TRBD1 (5 bases). This CDR3 contains 12 residues. V lost 11 bases and J 2 bases, leaving 13 bases between the germline ends. CDR3 bases: TGTGCCTCGACAGCCTCAGCCTACGAGCAGTACTTC. Its translation: CASTASAYEQYF.

This clone has a single count. The V call is TRBV25-1, the J call TRBJ1-1; unclear D gene. Looked up from germline, CDR1 is MGHDK and CDR2 is SYGVNS. The germline V and J ends were trimmed by 5 bases and 1 base, with 5 bases remaining between them. The CDR3 loop spans 12 amino acids. Written as DNA, the CDR3 is TGTGCCAGCAGTACAGCGAACACTGAAGCTTTCTTT. Amino acids: CASSTANTEAFF.

This rearrangement joins TRBV7-2 to TRBJ2-7; D is possibly TRBD2 (5 bases). V was pared by 4 bases and J by 2 bases, with 12 bases between. Germline assignment: CDR1 SGHTA and CDR2 FQGNSA. The CDR3 runs to 14 residues. CDR3 in amino acids: CASSSRTSTYEQYF. The CDR3 DNA follows: TGTGCCAGCAGCTCCCGGACTTCCACCTACGAGCAGTACTTC.

CDR3 amino acids: CASSLGGLYNSPLHF. The CDR3 coding sequence is TGTGCCAGCAGCTTAGGAGGGCTGTATAATTCACCCCTCCACTTT. The chain carries TRBV7-9 and TRBJ1-6; no clear D. Germline CDR1 reads SEHNR; CDR2 reads FQNEAQ (reference sequence). V lost 1 base to trimming and J lost 4 bases, with 8 bases between them. This CDR3 has 15 residues.

This chain connects TRBV6-2 or TRBV6-3 to TRBJ2-1; the match to TRBD2 covers 7 bases. With V trimmed by 6 bases and J by 0 bases, 8 bases remained unmatched. This CDR3 comprises 16 residues. Germline assignment: CDR1 MNHEY and CDR2 SVGEGT. The CDR3 is CASSPWEGRSYNEQFF. The CDR3 DNA sequence: TGTGCCAGCAGCCCTTGGGAGGGTCGCTCCTACAATGAGCAGTTCTTC.

The chain is built from TRBV2 and TRBJ1-6; 10 bases are shared with TRBD1. CDR1 is SNHLY and CDR2 is FYNNEI in the germline V gene. Trimming at V came to 7 bases and at J to 9 bases, leaving 9 bases not matched to a gene. This CDR3 is 15 amino acids long. CDR3 coding DNA: TGTGCCAGCACCCTGGACAGGGGGGGTACTTCACCCCTCCACTTT. Translated: CASTLDRGGTSPLHF.

The V gene is TRBV7-2, the J gene TRBJ2-2, with 9 bases that match TRBD1. This CDR3 spans 16 amino acids. J was trimmed by 4 bases and V by 2 bases; bases with no gene match: 5. Germline V gene data show CDR1 as SGHTA and CDR2 as FQGNSA. CDR3 coding DNA: TGTGCCAGCAGCTTATGGGGACAGGGTATCACCGGGGAGCTGTTTTTT. Its translation: CASSLWGQGITGELFF.

The chain joins TRBV5-4 to TRBJ2-1; the match to TRBD2 covers 13 bases. The CDR3 covers 16 residues. Trimming removed 2 bases from V and 7 bases from J; junction bases left unmatched: 6. Germline CDR1 reads SGHNT; CDR2 reads YYREEE (reference sequence). The CDR3 coding sequence is TGTGCCAGCAGCTTCGGACTAGCGGGGGCCGGGAATGAGCAGTTCTTC. Its translation: CASSFGLAGAGNEQFF.

The V and J genes are TRBV10-3 and TRBJ2-1; 9 bases match TRBD2. With V trimmed by 2 bases and J by 5 bases, 7 bases remained unmatched. This CDR3 has 16 amino acids. Germline V lookup: CDR1 ENHRY, CDR2 SYGVKD. CDR3 DNA: TGTGCCATCAGTGAGGGTAGCGGGGGTTTACACAATGAGCAGTTCTTC. It encodes CAISEGSGGLHNEQFF.

The genes are TRBV7-3 and TRBJ2-5, with a tentative D call TRBD2 (6 bases). V lost 5 bases and J lost 1, with 8 bases in between. Germline V CDR1 and CDR2: SGHTA, FQGTGA. The CDR3 has 13 residues. The DNA for the CDR3 is TGTGCCAGCAGCCGGGGAGGCCAAGAGACCCAGTACTTC. Translating gives CASSRGGQETQYF.